This T cell receptor beta chain comes out of a study of radiotherapy plus CTLA-4 blockade in lung cancer. Overall study context: Objective responses arose in around a sixth of patients, and 25% to 35% experienced disease control. General study points: Interferon-beta and early blood T cell clone dynamics reportedly predicted response best. Among blood TCR repertoires after radiotherapy plus ipilimumab, tumor-derived clones expanded.

TCRdb's copy holds only in-frame clones and misses some; the assay was immunoSEQ multiplex PCR. The sample records 55,000 to 85,000 clones, roughly three quarters being singletons. Ipilimumab CTLA-4 blockade and focal radiation were given to patients with chemo-refractory metastatic non-small-cell lung cancer. Trimming cost V 2 bases and J 8 bases; bases outside gene matches: 10. Germline V gene sequence: CDR1 SGHDN, CDR2 FVKESK. The CDR3 runs 16 residues. This clone came up a few times. Its antigen is as yet unknown. The V gene is TRBV14, the J gene TRBJ1-4, with TRBD1 identical over 8 bases. The clonotype originates from a human donor with non-small cell lung cancer whose response to radiotherapy plus ipilimumab could not be evaluated. Some clones in this sample may be carry-over from other donors' samples. The source was peripheral blood, collected from a patient treated with radiotherapy plus ipilimumab. The CDR3 region has the DNA TGTGCCAGCAGCCAAAATCCAGGGGGCTCGTTGGAAAAACTGTTTTTT. This sequence encodes CASSQNPGGSLEKLFF.